This T cell receptor beta chain was recovered during a study of T cell responses to AZD1222 COVID-19 vaccine. Worth noting for this clone: The antigen is not known.

Findings of the study overall: Seropositive AZD1222 recipients at baseline numbered only six or seven. Samples come after the peak T cell response, not at day 14. Donors skewed white British and female; clonal diversity was possibly underestimated.

V dropped 2 bases and J dropped 5; count of bases not matched to a gene: 2. The V gene's germline CDR1 is SNHLY and CDR2 FYNNEI. The CDR3 spans 14 residues. Clones were read by immunoSEQ multiplex PCR, and TCRdb kept only the in-frame ones, dropping some. The repertoire holds 57,000 or so clones, with 65% to 80% as singletons. This TCR came from an adult in good health. This chain links TRBV2 with TRBJ2-1; 8 bases agree with TRBD2. The material was peripheral blood, obtained on day 0 of AZD1222 vaccination. CDR3 region: CASSEWRGDNEQFF. The CDR3 DNA sequence: TGTGCCAGCAGTGAATGGCGGGGGGACAATGAGCAGTTCTTC.